This T cell receptor beta chain was sequenced in a study of shared clonotypes between healthy human individuals. TCRdb's copy holds only in-frame clones and misses some; the assay was immunoSEQ multiplex PCR. The data show roughly 590,000 clones, nearly 97% seen once. This clone was counted once. The naive CD8 population came from CD45RO-negative cells selected for CCR7, without terminally differentiated effector memory CD45RA+ cells. Every one of the donors was a Caucasian adult that lived in Nashville, Tennessee. The origin of this receptor is a young woman in good health. The source material was naive CD8+ T cells sorted from blood.

The CDR3 region is CASSLGWVLGDRTEAFF. CDR3 coding DNA: TGTGCCAGCAGCTTGGGATGGGTTCTGGGAGACCGCACTGAAGCTTTCTTT. This chain connects TRBV5-4 to TRBJ1-1; the D is unclear. V gave up 0 bases and J gave up 4 bases, with 19 bases separating them. Germline V lookup: CDR1 SGHNT, CDR2 YYREEE (reference sequence). The CDR3 runs 17 residues.